This entry lists 14 T cell receptor beta chains sequenced from one sample in a study of Ad26.COV2.S vaccination and SARS-CoV-2 variants. Method: immunoSEQ multiplex PCR; TCRdb's copy keeps in-frame clones and lacks some. The sample lists around 340,000 clones, around 89% occurring once. As for treatment: about 20 received Ad26.COV2.S at low or high dose, single or two shots; 5 received placebo; per-sample allocation not given. The investigators took samples on day 63 after the first vaccine or placebo injection. This specimen was peripheral blood, taken in a trial of Ad26.COV2.S vaccine versus placebo. These receptor sequences come from a person between 18 and 65 years old who received the Ad26.COV2.S COVID-19 vaccine or a placebo.

The CDR3 region is CASSPSRDRGLVSPLHF. DNA for the CDR3: TGTGCCAGCTCACCTTCTCGGGACAGGGGGCTAGTTTCACCCCTCCACTTT. The genes are TRBV18 and TRBJ1-6; 12 bases line up with TRBD1. CDR1 and CDR2 (germline): KGHSH, LQKENI. V was clipped by 3 bases and J by 9 bases; unmatched bases: 9. The CDR3 is made up of 17 amino acids.

V is TRBV5-8 and J is TRBJ1-2, with a weak D call TRBD1 (5 bases). V gave up 2 bases and J gave up 5 bases, with 13 bases separating them. Germline-derived CDR1 and CDR2 are SGHTS and YDEGEE. This CDR3 contains 14 residues. CDR3 DNA: TGTGCCAGCAGCTTTGGGACGTTCATATATGGCTACACCTTC. Translated, it gives CASSFGTFIYGYTF.

The V gene is TRBV19, the J gene TRBJ1-5; perhaps TRBD1 as D (5 bases). Trimming pared 1 base from V and 4 bases from J, leaving 17 bases between. Germline loops: CDR1 LNHDA, CDR2 SQIVND (reference sequence). The CDR3 is 17 residues long. The DNA of the CDR3 is TGTGCCAGTAGTATAGTCCTCGACAGTTTATATAATCAGCCCCAGCATTTT. It is translated as CASSIVLDSLYNQPQHF.

In the case of this clone: This specimen includes other DNA sequences encoding the same CDR3. The rearrangement uses TRBV7-9 and TRBJ2-7; D might be TRBD2 (6 bases). Trimming removed 0 bases at V and 2 bases at J, with 11 bases between. Germline V gives CDR1 SEHNR, CDR2 FQNEAQ (reference sequence). CDR3 size: 15 residues. This CDR3 is CASSLARTGAYEQYF. The CDR3 DNA sequence: TGTGCCAGCAGCTTAGCGAGGACGGGGGCCTACGAGCAGTACTTC.

On this clone itself: Other nucleotide sequences in the sample specify the same CDR3. The chain recombines TRBV19 with TRBJ2-1; TRBD1 or TRBD2 may be the D gene (5 bases each). The length of the CDR3 is 12 residues. Per germline, CDR1 LNHDA and CDR2 SQIVND (reference sequence). V was pared by 8 bases and J by 4 bases, with 9 bases between. In DNA form, the CDR3 reads TGTGCCAGTCGGGGCGTTTACAATGAGCAGTTCTTC. It encodes CASRGVYNEQFF.

V is TRBV7-2 and J is TRBJ1-2; 9 nucleotides agree with TRBD1. V dropped 7 bases and J dropped 5; count of bases not matched to a gene: 5. The V gene's germline CDR1 is SGHTA and CDR2 FQGNSA. This CDR3 is built from 13 residues. CDR3 nucleotides: TGTGCCAGCACCCGGGACAGGGTTTATGGCTACACCTTC. Translated: CASTRDRVYGYTF.

V usage is TRBV12-5 and J usage is TRBJ2-6, with D perhaps being TRBD1 or TRBD2 (7 bases each). Germline lookup yields CDR1 LGHNT and CDR2 FRNRAP. Trimming removed 5 bases at V and 2 bases at J, with 16 bases between. This CDR3 contains 17 residues. The CDR3 nucleotides are TGTGCTAGTGGTCTGACAGGGAGGGGCACTGGGGCCAACGTCCTGACTTTC. This translates into CASGLTGRGTGANVLTF.

The CDR3 DNA reads TGTGCCAGCAGTGTCCTCCGGACTAGCGGGATTGCAGATACGCAGTATTTT. Encoded protein: CASSVLRTSGIADTQYF. The chain links TRBV6-1 to TRBJ2-3; 12 bases line up with TRBD2. Unmatched junction bases numbered 9, after V lost 4 bases and J lost 4 bases. The CDR3 is made up of 17 amino acids. Germline V lookup: CDR1 MNHNS, CDR2 SASEGT.

The CDR3 reads CASSLVLSAIDEQFF. The CDR3 DNA follows: TGTGCCAGCAGCTTAGTACTATCCGCGATCGATGAGCAGTTCTTC. This chain links TRBV7-9 with TRBJ2-1; D uncertain. CDR3 length equals 15 residues. V was cut by 1 base and J by 8 bases, with 15 bases left in between. Germline CDR1 SEHNR, CDR2 FQNEAQ (reference sequence).

The rearrangement links TRBV27 to TRBJ2-7; D remains ambiguous. V shed 2 bases and J shed 1 base, with 6 bases lying between them. The CDR3 extends over 13 amino acids. Germline V gives CDR1 MNHEY, CDR2 SMNVEV (reference sequence). The CDR3 protein is CASSLAASYEQYF. The CDR3 DNA follows: TGTGCCAGCAGTTTAGCAGCATCCTACGAGCAGTACTTC.

This clone appeared a single time. V gene TRBV19 combines with J gene TRBJ1-1, with D hard to call. The V gene lost 3 bases and the J gene lost 4 bases, with 12 bases spanning the gap. In germline, CDR1 is LNHDA, CDR2 SQIVND (reference sequence). This CDR3 has 14 residues. Here the CDR3 DNA reads TGTGCCAGTAGTATGCAGTTGGGAAGCACTGAAGCTTTCTTT. Its protein is CASSMQLGSTEAFF. Filled out from reference TRBV19 and TRBJ1-1, the complete variable domain reads DGGITQSPKYLFRKEGQNVTLSCEQNLNHDAMYWYRQDPGQGLRLIYYSQIVNDFQKGDIAEGYSVSREKKESFPLTVTSAQKNPTAFYLCASSMQLGSTEAFFGQGTRLTVV.

The chain is built from TRBV9 and TRBJ2-5; the D is unclear. This CDR3 region has 15 residues. Germline CDR1 reads SGDLS; CDR2 reads YYNGEE. Trimming removed 1 base at V and 1 base at J, with 11 bases between. The CDR3 sequence: CASSVSDLIQETQYF. The DNA of the CDR3 is TGTGCCAGCAGCGTAAGCGACTTAATCCAAGAGACCCAGTACTTC.

The chain couples TRBV6-4 to TRBJ1-4, with TRBD1 as a possible D gene (6 bases). CDR3 size: 14 residues. V was clipped by 6 bases and J by 8 bases, with 16 bases between them. In germline, CDR1 is MRHNA, CDR2 SNTAGT. The CDR3: CASRTHGGSEKLFF. The DNA of the CDR3 is TGTGCCAGCAGAACTCATGGGGGCAGCGAAAAACTGTTTTTT.

V and J are TRBV30 and TRBJ1-1, with D possibly being TRBD1 (5 bases). The CDR3 spans 13 residues. CDR1 and CDR2 (germline): GTSNPN, SVGIG (reference sequence). V lost 5 bases, J lost 3 bases, and 13 bases lay in between. The CDR3 is CAWGRARDTEAFF. DNA of the CDR3: TGTGCCTGGGGCAGGGCGAGGGACACTGAAGCTTTCTTT. The whole variable domain, filled in from reference TRBV30 and TRBJ1-1, reads SQTIHQWPATLVQPVGSPLSLECTVEGTSNPNLYWYRQAAGRGLQLLFYSVGIGQISSEVPQNLSASRPQDRQFILSSKKLLLSDSGFYLCAWGRARDTEAFFGQGTRLTVV.